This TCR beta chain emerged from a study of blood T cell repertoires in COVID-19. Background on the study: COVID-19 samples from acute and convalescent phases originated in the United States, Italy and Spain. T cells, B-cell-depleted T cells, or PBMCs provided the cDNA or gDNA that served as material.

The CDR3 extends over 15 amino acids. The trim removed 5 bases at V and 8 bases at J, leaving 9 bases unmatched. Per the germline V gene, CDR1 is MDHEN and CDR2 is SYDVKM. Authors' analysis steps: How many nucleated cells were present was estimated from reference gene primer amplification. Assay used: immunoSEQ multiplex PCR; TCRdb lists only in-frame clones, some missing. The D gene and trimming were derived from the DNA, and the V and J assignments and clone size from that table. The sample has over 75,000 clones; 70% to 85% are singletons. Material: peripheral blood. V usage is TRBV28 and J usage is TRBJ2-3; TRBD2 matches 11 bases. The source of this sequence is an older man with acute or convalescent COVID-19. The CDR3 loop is CASSLSGGDTGTQYF. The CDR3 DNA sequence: TGTGCCAGCAGTCTTAGCGGGGGGGACACCGGTACGCAGTATTTT.